This TCR beta chain is drawn from a study of Ad26.COV2.S vaccination and SARS-CoV-2 variants. Assay: immunoSEQ multiplex PCR; the TCRdb copy retains only in-frame clones and omits some. Seen here are roughly 400,000 clones, around 92% observed once, and the top ten hold under 2%. Germline V lookup: CDR1 MNHNS, CDR2 SASEGT. The CDR3 is 14 residues long. V was trimmed by 1 base and J by 4 bases, leaving 7 bases between them. The treatment was: over 15 received Ad26.COV2.S at low or high dose, single or two shots; roughly five received placebo; per-sample allocation not given. Collection of samples fell on day 63 after the first vaccine or placebo injection.

The sample consisted of peripheral blood, taken in a trial of Ad26.COV2.S vaccine versus placebo. This sequence was found in a person between 18 and 59 years old who received the Ad26.COV2.S COVID-19 vaccine or a placebo. V usage is TRBV6-1 and J usage is TRBJ2-2; D not resolved. CDR3 amino acids: CASSEGVSTGELFF. DNA for the CDR3: TGTGCCAGCAGTGAAGGAGTCTCCACCGGGGAGCTGTTTTTT.